This entry lists 17 T cell receptor beta chains sequenced from one sample in a study of OX40 agonist ivuxolimab in advanced cancers. Here immunoSEQ multiplex PCR was the method, and the copy in TCRdb shows in-frame clones only, minus some. The sample holds approximately 80,000 clones, roughly 90% seen once. Sequences were derived from CD4+ or CD8+ T cells sorted from blood, sampled in a trial of the OX40 agonist ivuxolimab. These receptors all come from an adult with an advanced solid tumor such as melanoma, head and neck, liver or kidney cancer.

The J gene is TRBJ2-1, the V gene TRBV7-3, with 10 bases aligning to TRBD2. The CDR3 length is 15 residues. CDR1 is SGHTA, CDR2 FQGTGA, per germline. V shed 5 bases, J shed 5 bases, and the junction held 6 bases outside the gene matches. The DNA of the CDR3 is TGTGCCAGCAGCCGGACTAGCGGCATTAACAATGAGCAGTTCTTC. Translated: CASSRTSGINNEQFF.

The chain carries TRBV19 and TRBJ1-5; TRBD1 agrees at 7 bases. V was pared by 5 bases and J by 1 base, with 11 bases of the junction left unmatched. The CDR3 is made up of 17 amino acids. Germline-derived CDR1 and CDR2 are LNHDA and SQIVND (reference sequence). CDR3 in DNA: TGTGCCAGTAGTGCCCTTCTCCGGGACAGAAGCAATCAGCCCCAGCATTTT. Translating gives CASSALLRDRSNQPQHF.

The genes are TRBV7-7 and TRBJ1-1, with 7 bases fitting TRBD1. Germline V lookup: CDR1 SSHAT, CDR2 FNYEAQ (reference sequence). CDR3 length equals 13 residues. Trimming took 4 bases from V and 10 from J; bases not matched to a gene: 9. CDR3 bases: TGTGCCAGCAGCTCGGTGACAGGGTACACAGCTTTCTTT. This encodes CASSSVTGYTAFF.

This chain uses TRBV25-1 with TRBJ1-4; D may be TRBD1 (6 bases). Trimming left V 3 bases short and J 9 bases short, with 14 bases between. Germline CDR1 and CDR2: MGHDK and SYGVNS. CDR3 length equals 14 residues. The CDR3 region has the DNA TGTGCCAGCAGTGATTTACAGGGAGATCAAAAACTGTTTTTT. This sequence encodes CASSDLQGDQKLFF. The full variable domain, with the rest looked up from reference TRBV25-1 and TRBJ1-4, is EADIYQTPRYLVIGTGKKITLECSQTMGHDKMYWYQQDPGMELHLIHYSYGVNSTEKGDLSSESTVSRIRTEHFPLTLESARPSHTSQYLCASSDLQGDQKLFFGSGTQLSVL.

This chain joins TRBV6-1 and TRBJ1-2; TRBD1 matches 7 bases. The CDR3 runs 16 residues. Germline CDR1 and CDR2: MNHNS and SASEGT. V gave up 2 bases and J gave up 4 bases; unmatched junction bases: 10. The CDR3 loop is CASSERQGVSGYGYTF. CDR3 sequence (DNA): TGTGCCAGCAGTGAACGGCAGGGGGTGTCGGGCTATGGCTACACCTTC.

This clone occurred a few times. V usage is TRBV6-6 and J usage is TRBJ2-7; perhaps D is TRBD1 or TRBD2 (7 bases each). The CDR3 length is 14 residues. The ends were cut back, 6 bases at V and 4 bases at J, with 16 bases in the middle. Looked up from germline, CDR1 is MNHNY and CDR2 is SVGAGI (reference sequence). The CDR3 region is CASSRQGGGYEQYF. DNA for the CDR3: TGTGCCAGCAGCCGACAGGGAGGGGGTTACGAGCAGTACTTC.

The sample holds one count of this clone. V is TRBV7-8 and J is TRBJ1-5; 7 positions agree with TRBD1. The CDR3 has 15 residues. The V gene end was trimmed by 5 bases and the J gene end by 5 bases; junction bases not matched to a gene: 9. CDR1 is SGHVS, CDR2 FQNEAQ, per germline. CDR3 coding DNA: TGTGCCAGCAGCAGCCGGGACAGACTATATCAGCCCCAGCATTTT. Amino acid sequence: CASSSRDRLYQPQHF.

The rearrangement links TRBV28 to TRBJ2-3; perhaps TRBD2 as D (6 bases). Trimming removed 5 bases from V and 3 bases from J, with 27 bases in between. CDR3 length: 19 amino acids. Germline V gives CDR1 MDHEN, CDR2 SYDVKM. CDR3 DNA sequence: TGTGCCAGCAGTGGTTTTAGGTTTTTCGGGGGAGATAATACAGATACGCAGTATTTT. Translated: CASSGFRFFGGDNTDTQYF.

The genes are TRBV6-6 and TRBJ2-5, with D possibly being TRBD1 (5 bases). Trimming removed 5 bases at V and 1 base at J, with 14 bases between. Germline-derived CDR1 and CDR2 are MNHNY and SVGAGI (reference sequence). The CDR3 is made up of 15 amino acids. CDR3 amino acids: CASSDPRDFQETQYF. The CDR3 bases are TGTGCCAGCAGTGACCCCAGGGATTTCCAAGAGACCCAGTACTTC.

The chain combines TRBV6-6 with TRBJ2-1; 9 bases align to TRBD1. The V gene's germline CDR1 is MNHNY and CDR2 SVGAGI (reference sequence). The CDR3 has 15 amino acids. Trimming removed 2 bases from V and 4 bases from J; junction bases left unmatched: 3. DNA of the CDR3: TGTGCCAGCAGTTACCGGGACAGGGCATACAATGAGCAGTTCTTC. Protein product: CASSYRDRAYNEQFF.

The chain combines TRBV2 with TRBJ2-1; 8 bases match TRBD1. From germline, CDR1 is SNHLY and CDR2 FYNNEI. The J segment lost 7 bases and the V segment lost 2 bases, leaving 4 bases of the junction unmatched. CDR3 size: 14 residues. The CDR3 coding sequence is TGTGCCAGCAGTGAATTGCAGGGGGCTAATGAGCAGTTCTTC. Protein: CASSELQGANEQFF.

This chain uses TRBV30 with TRBJ2-2, with 7 nucleotides matching TRBD1. Germline V gene sequence: CDR1 GTSNPN, CDR2 SVGIG (reference sequence). With V trimmed by 3 bases and J by 7 bases, 5 bases remained unmatched. The length of the CDR3 is 13 residues. The CDR3 nucleotides read TGTGCCTGGAGGGCACAGGGGATCGGGGAGCTGTTTTTT. Translated: CAWRAQGIGELFF.

This chain connects TRBV15 to TRBJ2-5; tentative D call: TRBD2 (5 bases). CDR3 length: 13 amino acids. Germline CDR1 reads LNHNV; CDR2 reads YYDKDF (reference sequence). Trimming pared 5 bases from V and 7 bases from J, leaving 14 bases between. The CDR3 is CATSQGPRGTQYF. CDR3 bases: TGTGCCACCAGCCAAGGACCCCGGGGGACCCAGTACTTC.

The rearrangement uses TRBV7-3 and TRBJ1-6; D not certain. Trimming shortened V by 4 bases and J by 6 bases, and 10 bases separated the two germline ends. CDR1 is SGHTA and CDR2 is FQGTGA in the germline V gene. The CDR3 is 14 amino acids. This chain's CDR3 is CASSSSGTNSPLHF. The CDR3 DNA reads TGTGCCAGCAGCTCCAGCGGAACTAATTCACCCCTCCACTTT.

CDR3 loop: CASTRRTSGVGDTQYF. As DNA, the CDR3 is TGTGCCAGCACCAGGAGGACTAGCGGGGTGGGAGATACGCAGTATTTT. This chain links TRBV7-8 with TRBJ2-3, with TRBD2 matching 12 bases. This CDR3 is built from 16 residues. Trimming at V came to 7 bases and at J to 5 bases, leaving 10 bases not matched to a gene. The germline V gene has CDR1 SGHVS and CDR2 FQNEAQ.

The chain couples TRBV30 to TRBJ2-7; D gene ambiguous. The CDR3 runs 14 residues. Germline V lookup: CDR1 GTSNPN, CDR2 SVGIG (reference sequence). V dropped 1 base and J dropped 2 bases, with 12 bases sitting between them. The CDR3 sequence is CAWSASPLPYEQYF. The CDR3 DNA follows: TGTGCCTGGAGTGCGAGCCCTCTCCCCTACGAGCAGTACTTC. The full variable domain, in which reference TRBV30 and TRBJ2-7 provide the parts outside the CDR3, is SQTIHQWPATLVQPVGSPLSLECTVEGTSNPNLYWYRQAAGRGLQLLFYSVGIGQISSEVPQNLSASRPQDRQFILSSKKLLLSDSGFYLCAWSASPLPYEQYFGPGTRLTVT.

The chain joins TRBV6-6 to TRBJ1-1; D is undetermined. CDR3 length: 13 amino acids. Germline CDR1 MNHNY, CDR2 SVGAGI (reference sequence). V was shortened by 6 bases and J by 4 bases, with 12 bases between the two germline ends. CDR3 nucleotide sequence: TGTGCCAGCAGCAAAGACCTGATCACTGAAGCTTTCTTT. It is translated as CASSKDLITEAFF.